Listed below are T cell receptor beta chains from one sample, sequenced in a study of blood T cell repertoires in COVID-19. Some clones are missing from TCRdb's copy, which holds only in-frame ones; the method was immunoSEQ multiplex PCR. The table records around 250,000 clones, 91% of them present only once. The sequencing sample was made of PBMCs or T cells enriched from blood (not recorded which). Receptors originate from a human donor in a cohort exposed to, infected with or recovered from COVID-19 (not recorded which). The donor label of this sample is uncertain. Each CDR3 is given with its conserved first and last residue. Each record gives: clone size, V gene, J gene, D gene, CDR3 protein, CDR3 DNA. D genes are given only for firm matches. The size of a clone is reported for some rows only, either as once, few or many, or as a class for expanded clones.

.	TRBV21-1	TRBJ2-7	.	CASGTFGKQGPSSYEQYF	TGTGCCAGCGGAACCTTTGGGAAACAGGGGCCGTCCTCCTACGAGCAGTACTTC
.	TRBV11-2	TRBJ2-7	TRBD1	CASSLGTGPNEQYF	TGTGCCAGCAGCCTCGGGACAGGGCCAAACGAGCAGTACTTC
.	TRBV7-7	TRBJ2-3	TRBD2	CASSPGLAGADTQYF	TGTGCCAGCAGCCCGGGACTAGCGGGTGCAGATACGCAGTATTTT
once	TRBV5-1	TRBJ2-7	TRBD2	CASSSSGGSYEQYF	TGCGCCAGCAGCTCGTCGGGAGGGAGCTACGAGCAGTACTTC
.	TRBV7-7	TRBJ2-4	.	CASIEQGPGLAKNIQYF	TGTGCCAGCATCGAGCAGGGGCCAGGGCTAGCCAAAAACATTCAGTACTTC
.	TRBV5-4	TRBJ2-5	.	CASSLGLLPQETQYF	TGTGCCAGCAGCTTGGGACTTCTCCCTCAAGAGACCCAGTACTTC
.	TRBV5-1	TRBJ1-1	.	CASSLDADSGTEAFF	TGCGCCAGCAGCTTGGACGCGGACAGCGGCACTGAAGCTTTCTTT
.	TRBV5-4	TRBJ1-1	.	CASSLWGGGNTEAFF	TGTGCCAGCAGCTTGTGGGGAGGGGGGAACACTGAAGCTTTCTTT
.	TRBV30	TRBJ2-1	TRBD2	CAWRLAGPRNEQFF	TGTGCCTGGAGACTAGCGGGCCCCAGGAATGAGCAGTTCTTC
.	TRBV6-5	TRBJ2-2	TRBD2	CASGTGRASGELFF	TGTGCCAGCGGGACGGGGAGGGCTTCCGGGGAGCTGTTTTTT
once	TRBV18	TRBJ1-1	.	CASSGDFNTEAFF	TGTGCCAGCTCAGGGGACTTTAACACTGAAGCTTTCTTT
.	TRBV10-3	TRBJ1-2	.	CAISEFIGDGYTF	TGTGCCATCAGTGAGTTCATAGGGGATGGCTACACCTTC
.	TRBV10-3	TRBJ2-1	TRBD2	CATRTSDTDFVTYNEQFF	TGTGCCACCCGGACTAGCGACACTGATTTCGTAACCTACAATGAGCAGTTCTTC
.	TRBV5-1	TRBJ2-5	.	CASTRGAEETQYF	TGCGCCAGCACCCGGGGGGCGGAAGAGACCCAGTACTTC
.	TRBV3-1/TRBV3-2	TRBJ2-6	TRBD2	CASSRGGAGANVLTF	TGTGCCAGCAGCCGCGGGGGGGCTGGGGCCAACGTCCTGACTTTC
.	TRBV24-1	TRBJ1-1	.	CATSDFAGEAFF	TGTGCCACCAGTGATTTTGCGGGTGAAGCTTTCTTT
few	TRBV21-1	TRBJ1-2	.	CASSKALPRGRRNTF	TGTGCCAGCAGCAAAGCCCTACCCAGGGGGCGAAGGAACACCTTC
few	TRBV5-5	TRBJ1-1	TRBD1	CASCQDRGPIEAFF	TGTGCCAGCTGCCAGGACAGGGGGCCTATTGAAGCTTTCTTT
.	TRBV6-6	TRBJ1-1	TRBD1	CASSYGQGTEAFF	TGTGCCAGCAGTTATGGACAGGGCACTGAAGCTTTCTTT
.	TRBV18	TRBJ2-6	.	CASSPPLSSGANVLTF	TGTGCCAGCTCACCTCCACTTTCCTCTGGGGCCAACGTCCTGACTTTC
once	TRBV19	TRBJ2-7	TRBD2	CASSHRTSGGAGEQYF	TGTGCCAGTAGCCACCGGACTAGCGGGGGGGCCGGAGAGCAGTACTTC
.	TRBV5-6	TRBJ1-2	.	CASSLFRQTYGYTF	TGTGCCAGCAGCTTGTTCCGACAGACTTATGGCTACACCTTC
.	TRBV25-1	TRBJ1-5	TRBD1	CASSGTGGNQPQHF	TGTGCCAGCTCCGGGACAGGGGGCAACCAGCCCCAGCATTTT
.	TRBV11-2	TRBJ2-3	TRBD1	CASSLGTGGLDTQYF	TGTGCCAGCAGCTTAGGGACAGGGGGCTTAGATACGCAGTATTTT
.	TRBV29-1	TRBJ2-1	TRBD2	CSATTSGGYNEQFF	TGCAGCGCCACAACTAGCGGGGGATACAATGAGCAGTTCTTC
few	TRBV10-2	TRBJ1-2	TRBD1	CASSESGRTGTF	TGCGCCAGCAGTGAGTCGGGCAGGACAGGCACCTTC
.	TRBV25-1	TRBJ1-5	.	CASMRMGANQPQHF	TGTGCCAGCATGAGGATGGGTGCCAATCAGCCCCAGCATTTT
.	TRBV9	TRBJ1-1	.	CASSVDLAMNTEAFF	TGTGCCAGCAGCGTAGATCTAGCGATGAACACTGAAGCTTTCTTT
.	TRBV12-5	TRBJ1-3	TRBD1	CASERDSSGNTIYF	TGTGCTAGCGAACGGGACAGCTCTGGAAACACCATATATTTT
.	TRBV4-2	TRBJ1-1	.	CASSLRSGHQNTEAFF	TGTGCCAGCAGCTTGCGTTCTGGACATCAGAACACTGAAGCTTTCTTT
.	TRBV27	TRBJ2-2	.	CASSYTQGGTGELFF	TGTGCCAGCAGTTACACCCAGGGGGGAACCGGGGAGCTGTTTTTT
.	TRBV10-1	TRBJ2-3	TRBD1	CASSAEDRGQDTQYF	TGCGCCAGCAGTGCAGAGGACAGGGGGCAAGATACGCAGTATTTT
.	TRBV20-1	TRBJ1-1	TRBD1	CSASRQGLGEAFF	TGCAGTGCTAGTAGACAGGGCCTGGGGGAAGCTTTCTTT
.	TRBV5-1	TRBJ2-1	.	CASSPGTPYGTYNEQFF	TGCGCCAGCAGCCCAGGGACTCCCTACGGTACCTACAATGAGCAGTTCTTC
.	TRBV5-6	TRBJ1-2	.	CASSLVAGRGYTF	TGTGCCAGCAGCTTGGTCGCAGGCCGTGGCTACACCTTC
.	TRBV4-2	TRBJ1-2	TRBD1	CASSQDLGTGGTSGYTF	TGTGCCAGCAGCCAAGATTTGGGGACAGGGGGGACGAGCGGCTACACCTTC
.	TRBV6-4	TRBJ1-4	.	CASSGSGVREKLFF	TGTGCCAGCAGCGGGTCCGGGGTACGCGAAAAACTGTTTTTT
.	TRBV27	TRBJ2-2	TRBD2	CASSPRAGANTGELFF	TGTGCCAGCAGTCCACGAGCGGGGGCGAACACCGGGGAGCTGTTTTTT
few	TRBV9	TRBJ1-1	TRBD1	CASSRQGTEAFF	TGTGCCAGCAGCCGACAGGGCACTGAAGCTTTCTTT
.	TRBV4-3	TRBJ1-2	.	CASSQDQSGLNYGYTF	TGCGCCAGCAGCCAAGATCAATCAGGGTTGAACTATGGCTACACCTTC
once	TRBV7-9	TRBJ1-1	TRBD1	CASSKDRGGTEAFF	TGTGCCAGCAGCAAGGACAGGGGTGGGACTGAAGCTTTCTTT
few	TRBV29-1	TRBJ1-1	.	CSVFRAEAFF	TGCAGCGTTTTCAGGGCAGAAGCTTTCTTT
.	TRBV7-2	TRBJ2-2	TRBD2	CASSLTLAGTGELFF	TGTGCCAGCAGCTTAACCCTAGCGGGGACCGGGGAGCTGTTTTTT